The sequence of this TCR beta chain was determined in a study of post-analysis software for immune sequencing data. Study-wide context: Patients had relapsing-remitting, secondary progressive or progressive-relapsing multiple sclerosis; some lacked subtype.

The germline V gene encodes CDR1 MNHEY and CDR2 SVGAGI. CDR3 size: 14 residues. Trimming pared 5 bases from V and 4 bases from J, leaving 14 bases between. Presence of unique molecular identifiers characterized the TCR beta cDNA libraries. Yield was some 540,000 cDNA molecules from roughly 1 to 10 million T cells. TCRdb itself ran the PCR reads through MiXCR, one entry per CDR3 protein. This repertoire shows hundreds of thousands of distinct CDR3 sequences, 30% found once; its top ten account for roughly 0.53%. General observations from the study: The normalized Chao1 diversity of multiple sclerosis patients was significantly lower than that of controls. F measure grouped same-batch samples tightly together. In patients, about 5 TRBV segments were more frequent than in controls, with TRBV5-6, TRBV5-1 and TRBV20-1 among them.

Worth noting for this clonotype: What it recognizes is unknown.

The sequencing sample was made of blood. The rearrangement links TRBV6-5 to TRBJ1-2; possibly TRBD1 for D (5 bases). This receptor was obtained from a girl aged 5-17 years with multiple sclerosis. CDR3 bases: TGTGCCAGCAGTGGCCGCGGGGGGGGCTATGGCTACACCTTC. Translating gives CASSGRGGGYGYTF.